The entry below gives a single T cell receptor beta chain sequence along with its context. The antigen is undetermined. Sequenced by immunoSEQ multiplex PCR; TCRdb stores in-frame clones only, minus some. Among fewer than 130,000 clones listed, around 88% were seen once. This sample is drawn from a study of identifying expanded T cells in peripheral blood. This CDR3 has 14 residues. The germline V gene encodes CDR1 MGHRA and CDR2 YSYEKL. With 5 bases clipped from V and 6 bases from J, the junction kept 9 bases outside the gene matches. Study-wide points: Across healthy donors, higher total template counts meant significantly greater approximately two-week count variance.

The sample taken for sequencing was blood. The genes are TRBV4-1 and TRBJ1-2; 7 bases line up with TRBD1. This TCR was sampled from a person aged 18-69 years in good health. This CDR3 reads CASSAEGTVHGYTF. The CDR3 bases are TGCGCCAGCAGCGCCGAGGGGACAGTTCATGGCTACACCTTC.